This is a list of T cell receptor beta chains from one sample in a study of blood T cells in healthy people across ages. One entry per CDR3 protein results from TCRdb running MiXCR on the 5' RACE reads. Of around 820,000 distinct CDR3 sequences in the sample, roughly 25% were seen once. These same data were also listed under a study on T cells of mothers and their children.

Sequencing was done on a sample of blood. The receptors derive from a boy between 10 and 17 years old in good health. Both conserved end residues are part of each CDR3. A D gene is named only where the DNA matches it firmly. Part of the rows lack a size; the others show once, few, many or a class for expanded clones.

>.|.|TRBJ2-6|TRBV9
CASSVAGTNVLTF
TGTGCCAGCAGCGTAGCTGGGACCAACGTCCTGACTTTC
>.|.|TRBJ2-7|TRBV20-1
CSASPSAFSYEQYF
TGCAGTGCTAGCCCTAGCGCCTTCTCCTACGAGCAGTACTTC
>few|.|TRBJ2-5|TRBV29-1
CSVVVQRYEETQYF
TGCAGCGTTGTTGTACAGCGATACGAAGAGACCCAGTACTTC
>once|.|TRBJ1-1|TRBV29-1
CSVAQTGTEAFF
TGCAGCGTCGCACAAACCGGGACTGAAGCTTTCTTT
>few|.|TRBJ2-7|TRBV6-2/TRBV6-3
CASNSDGTGQYF
TGTGCCAGCAATTCAGACGGAACGGGGCAGTACTTC
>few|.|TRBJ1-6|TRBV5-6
CASSLDPASSYNSPLHF
TGTGCCAGCAGCTTGGACCCGGCGAGCTCCTATAATTCACCCCTCCACTTT
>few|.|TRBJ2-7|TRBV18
CASSPREDYEQYF
TGTGCCAGCTCACCACGGGAGGACTACGAGCAGTACTTC
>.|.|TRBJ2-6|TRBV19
CASNRGGNSGANVLTF
TGTGCCAGTAACAGGGGAGGGAATTCTGGGGCCAACGTCCTGACTTTC
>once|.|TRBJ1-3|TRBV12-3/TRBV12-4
CASSPMSGNTIYF
TGTGCCAGCAGCCCGATGTCTGGAAACACCATATATTTT
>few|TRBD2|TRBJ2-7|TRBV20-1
CSASFPRGGFSYEQYF
TGCAGTGCTAGCTTTCCTCGCGGGGGGTTTTCCTACGAGCAGTACTTC
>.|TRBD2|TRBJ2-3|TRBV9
CASSVGLAEDTQYF
TGTGCCAGCAGCGTAGGCCTAGCGGAAGATACGCAGTATTTT
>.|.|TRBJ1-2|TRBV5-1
CASSSSGRFYGYTF
TGCGCCAGCAGCTCCTCCGGCAGGTTCTATGGCTACACCTTC
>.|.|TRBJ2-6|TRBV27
CASSFYQGPGANVLTF
TGTGCCAGCAGTTTTTACCAGGGCCCTGGGGCCAACGTCCTGACTTTC
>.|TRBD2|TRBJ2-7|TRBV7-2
CASSSGLAGGRNSYEQYF
TGTGCCAGCAGCTCGGGACTAGCGGGAGGCCGAAACTCATACGAGCAGTACTTC
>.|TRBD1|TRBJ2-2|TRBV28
CASRTQGANTGELFF
TGTGCCAGCAGGACCCAGGGGGCGAACACCGGGGAGCTGTTTTTT
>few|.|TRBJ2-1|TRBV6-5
CASSYLGSRFYNEQFF
TGTGCCAGCAGTTACCTCGGGAGTAGGTTCTACAATGAGCAGTTCTTC
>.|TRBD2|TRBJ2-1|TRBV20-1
CSAHRTAGGPLGFF
TGCAGTGCGCACCGGACGGCGGGAGGGCCCCTGGGGTTCTTC
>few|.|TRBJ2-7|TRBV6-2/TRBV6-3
CASTPSPGYEQYF
TGTGCCAGCACCCCCTCCCCCGGCTACGAGCAGTACTTC
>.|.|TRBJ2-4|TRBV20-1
CSANRGDLPEDKNIQYF
TGCAGTGCTAATAGGGGTGACTTACCTGAGGACAAAAACATTCAGTACTTC
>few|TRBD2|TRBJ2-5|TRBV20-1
CSARDPGGRDQETQYF
TGCAGTGCTAGAGACCCCGGGGGGAGGGACCAAGAGACCCAGTACTTC
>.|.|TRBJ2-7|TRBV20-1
CSARDRERYEQYF
TGCAGTGCTAGAGACAGGGAACGCTACGAGCAGTACTTC
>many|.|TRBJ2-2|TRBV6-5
CASSDNTGELFF
TGTGCCAGCAGTGACAACACCGGGGAGCTGTTTTTT
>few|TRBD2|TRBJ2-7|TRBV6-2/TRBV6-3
CASRSSGSYEQYF
TGTGCCAGCAGGAGTAGCGGGAGCTACGAGCAGTACTTC
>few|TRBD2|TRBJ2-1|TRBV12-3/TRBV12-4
CASSSSGLADEQFF
TGTGCCAGCAGCTCATCCGGACTAGCGGATGAGCAGTTCTTC
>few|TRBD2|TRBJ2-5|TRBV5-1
CASSALAGVSQETQYF
TGCGCCAGCAGCGCCTTAGCGGGGGTGTCTCAAGAGACCCAGTACTTC
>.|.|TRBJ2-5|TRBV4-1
CASSQEWRQYQETQYF
TGCGCCAGCAGCCAAGAATGGAGACAGTATCAAGAGACCCAGTACTTC
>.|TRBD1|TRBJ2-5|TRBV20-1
CSADADRGEPQYF
TGCAGTGCTGACGCGGACAGGGGGGAGCCCCAGTACTTC
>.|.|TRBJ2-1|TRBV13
CASSFLGAQTNEQFF
TGTGCCAGCAGCTTCTTAGGGGCCCAAACCAATGAGCAGTTCTTC
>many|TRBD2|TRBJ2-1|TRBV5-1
CATRDYTNEQFF
TGCGCCACCCGGGACTACACCAATGAGCAGTTCTTC
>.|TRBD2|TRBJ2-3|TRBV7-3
CASSSGTSGEVSADTQYF
TGTGCCAGCAGCTCCGGGACTAGCGGAGAGGTTAGCGCAGATACGCAGTATTTT
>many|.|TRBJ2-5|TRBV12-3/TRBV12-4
CASSLFRGGETQYF
TGTGCCAGCAGTTTATTTAGGGGTGGAGAGACCCAGTACTTC
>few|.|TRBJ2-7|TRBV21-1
CAILSVWGASPYEQYF
TGTGCCATCTTGTCCGTCTGGGGCGCCTCCCCCTACGAGCAGTACTTC
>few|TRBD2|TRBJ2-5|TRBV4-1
CASSTWDYKETQYF
TGCGCCAGCAGCACCTGGGACTACAAAGAGACCCAGTACTTC
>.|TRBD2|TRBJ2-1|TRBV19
CASSMGRDEQFF
TGTGCCAGTAGTATGGGGAGGGACGAGCAGTTCTTC
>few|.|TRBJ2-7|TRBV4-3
CASSQEAGPFYEQYF
TGCGCCAGCAGCCAAGAAGCAGGCCCATTCTACGAGCAGTACTTC
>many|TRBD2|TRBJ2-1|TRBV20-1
CSARDRVGGRGSYNEQFF
TGCAGTGCTAGAGATCGGGTCGGCGGGAGAGGCTCCTACAATGAGCAGTTCTTC
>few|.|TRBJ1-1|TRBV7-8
CASIQDGNTEAFF
TGTGCCAGCATCCAGGACGGGAACACTGAAGCTTTCTTT
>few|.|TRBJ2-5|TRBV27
CASSLWAGGLETQYF
TGTGCCAGCAGTTTGTGGGCAGGGGGGTTGGAGACCCAGTACTTC
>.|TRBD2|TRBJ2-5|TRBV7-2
CASSPGASGGPLGETQYF
TGTGCCAGCAGCCCGGGCGCCAGCGGGGGACCCCTCGGGGAGACCCAGTACTTC
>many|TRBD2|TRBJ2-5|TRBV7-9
CASSLGLEETQYF
TGCGCCAGCAGCTTGGGACTAGAAGAGACCCAGTACTTC
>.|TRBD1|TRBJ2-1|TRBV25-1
CASSRGTGGMYEQFF
TGTGCCAGCAGTAGAGGGACAGGGGGGATGTATGAGCAGTTCTTC
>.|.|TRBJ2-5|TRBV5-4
CASSRGGREGRNQETQYF
TGTGCCAGCAGCCGCGGGGGCAGGGAAGGACGAAACCAAGAGACCCAGTACTTC
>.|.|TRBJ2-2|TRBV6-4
CASSDGRTGELFF
TGTGCCAGCAGTGACGGGCGAACCGGGGAGCTGTTTTTT
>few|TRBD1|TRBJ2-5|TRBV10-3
CAISVGTGDQETQYF
TGTGCCATCAGTGTTGGGACAGGGGATCAAGAGACCCAGTACTTC
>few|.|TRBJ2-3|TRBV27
CASSLLYASDTQYF
TGTGCCAGCAGTTTGTTATACGCCTCGGATACGCAGTATTTT
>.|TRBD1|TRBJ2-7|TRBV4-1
CASSQEDRGPYEQYF
TGCGCCAGCAGCCAGGAAGACAGGGGTCCTTACGAGCAGTACTTC
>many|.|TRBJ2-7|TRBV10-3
CASRTGGAFDEQYF
TGTGCCAGCAGAACCGGGGGCGCCTTCGACGAGCAGTACTTC
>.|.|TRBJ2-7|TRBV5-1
CASSLTSPGYEQYF
TGCGCCAGCAGCCTGACCTCGCCAGGCTACGAGCAGTACTTC
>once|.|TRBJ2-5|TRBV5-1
CASSLAGRTYQETQYF
TGCGCCAGCAGCTTGGCTGGTAGAACCTACCAAGAGACCCAGTACTTC
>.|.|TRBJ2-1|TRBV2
CASSGGPRTKQFF
TGTGCCAGCAGTGGGGGCCCCCGAACCAAGCAGTTCTTC
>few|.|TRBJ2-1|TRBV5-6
CASSLAPYMDEQFF
TGTGCCAGCAGCTTGGCCCCCTATATGGATGAGCAGTTCTTC